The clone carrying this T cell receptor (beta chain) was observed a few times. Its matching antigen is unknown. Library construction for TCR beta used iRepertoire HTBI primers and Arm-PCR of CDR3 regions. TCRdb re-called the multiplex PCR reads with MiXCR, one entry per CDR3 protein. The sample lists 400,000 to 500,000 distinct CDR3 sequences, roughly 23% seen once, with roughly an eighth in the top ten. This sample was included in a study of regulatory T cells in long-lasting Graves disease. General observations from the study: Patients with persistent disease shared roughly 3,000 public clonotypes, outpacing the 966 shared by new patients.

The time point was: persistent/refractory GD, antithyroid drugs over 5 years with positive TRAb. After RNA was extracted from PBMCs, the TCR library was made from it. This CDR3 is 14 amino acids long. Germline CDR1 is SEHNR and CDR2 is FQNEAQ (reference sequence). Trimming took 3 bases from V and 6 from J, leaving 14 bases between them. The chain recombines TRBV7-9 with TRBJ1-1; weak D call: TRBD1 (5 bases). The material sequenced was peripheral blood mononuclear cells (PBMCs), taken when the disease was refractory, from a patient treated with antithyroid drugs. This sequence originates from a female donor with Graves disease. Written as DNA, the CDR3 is TGTGCCAGCAGCTTTGACAGAGGAACTTCTGAAGCTTTCTTT. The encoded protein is CASSFDRGTSEAFF. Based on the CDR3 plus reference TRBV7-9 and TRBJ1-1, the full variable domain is DTGVSQNPRHKITKRGQNVTFRCDPISEHNRLYWYRQTLGQGPEFLTYFQNEAQLEKSRLLSDRFSAERPKGSFSTLEIQRTEQGDSAMYLCASSFDRGTSEAFFGQGTRLTVV.